The present T cell receptor beta chain was sequenced within a study of glioma-infiltrating T cells after dendritic cell vaccination. The CDR3 length is 14 residues. The V segment lost 3 bases and the J segment 5 bases; nucleotides outside the gene matches: 6. Germline V gives CDR1 MNHNY, CDR2 SVGAGI (reference sequence). This table comes from immunoSEQ multiplex PCR, and its TCRdb copy is limited to in-frame clones, with some not included. This sample has 95,000 to 110,000 clones, with roughly 79% found just once. Before vaccination, two weeks after the third vaccination, and at progression, PBMC were collected.

The clonotype comes from a human donor with glioblastoma. The sequenced sample was blood, obtained before dendritic cell vaccination. V usage is TRBV6-6 and J usage is TRBJ2-5; 7 bases map to TRBD1. In DNA form, the CDR3 reads TGTGCCAGCAGTTATCGACAGGGCAGGGAGACCCAGTACTTC. This sequence encodes CASSYRQGRETQYF.